What follows is one TCR beta chain and its context. This sample is drawn from a study of T cell changes during pregnancy in multiple sclerosis. The repertoire was sequenced with immunoSEQ multiplex PCR; TCRdb's copy has only in-frame clones and lacks some. The repertoire holds 45,000 to 55,000 clones, with roughly 90% as singletons. V lost 2 bases and J lost 6, with 12 bases in between. Germline assignment: CDR1 SGHKS and CDR2 YYEKEE (reference sequence). The CDR3 is made up of 15 amino acids. The sample here was CD4+ T cells from peripheral blood mononuclear cells, taken after pregnancy. The sequence was collected from a female donor in good health, enrolled as a control in a pregnancy study. V and J are TRBV5-5 and TRBJ1-6, with D unclear. The CDR3 sequence is CASSLTGERNSPLHF. In DNA form, the CDR3 reads TGTGCCAGCAGCTTAACCGGTGAACGTAATTCACCCCTCCACTTT.